The 11 T cell receptor beta chains below come from one sample, sequenced in a study of molecular identifiers for immune sequencing clone quantification. TCRdb itself ran the PCR reads through MiXCR, one entry per CDR3 protein. The repertoire holds about 640,000 distinct CDR3 sequences, approximately 20% seen once, with approximately 0.9% in the top ten. Sequenced sample: naive CD8+ T cells from blood, with Jurkat cell RNA spiked in. The subset denotes: FACS-sorted CD8+CD4-CCR7+CD45RA+ naive T cells. The receptors shown here come from a human donor in good health. Some libraries in this study had Jurkat cell RNA spiked in.

This clonotype was seen at least ten times. The rearrangement links TRBV20-1 to TRBJ2-7; 11 nucleotides match TRBD2. This CDR3 comprises 16 residues. V was clipped by 0 bases and J by 1 base; unmatched bases: 5. Germline loops: CDR1 DFQATT, CDR2 SNEGSKA (reference sequence). The CDR3 sequence is CSARDWGLAESYEQYF. The CDR3, as DNA: TGCAGTGCTAGAGATTGGGGACTAGCGGAATCCTACGAGCAGTACTTC.

This chain joins TRBV20-1 and TRBJ2-7; tentative D call: TRBD2 (5 bases). V shed 0 bases and J shed 1 base, with 13 bases lying between them. The CDR3 consists of 15 residues. Germline assignment: CDR1 DFQATT and CDR2 SNEGSKA (reference sequence). CDR3 residues: CSARDREGRSYEQYF. The DNA for the CDR3 is TGCAGTGCTAGAGATCGAGAGGGAAGGTCCTACGAGCAGTACTTC.

Worth noting for this clonotype: Lacking the conserved final phenylalanine or tryptophan, this CDR3 likely reflects a read error. The rearrangement joins TRBV5-1 to TRBJ2-1; TRBD2 aligns across 13 bases. With V trimmed by 4 bases and J by 8 bases, 12 bases remained unmatched. This CDR3 is built from 17 residues. Germline lookup yields CDR1 SGHRS and CDR2 YFSETQ. CDR3 DNA: TGCGCCAGCAGCCCGGGCCGTACTAGCGGGGGGGAGGATGAGCAGTTCTGC. Amino acid sequence: CASSPGRTSGGEDEQFC.

This clonotype came up many times. The CDR3 sequence: CSVAGQSTNYGYTF. CDR3 DNA: TGCAGCGTTGCGGGACAGAGCACTAACTATGGCTACACCTTC. The chain carries TRBV29-1 and TRBJ1-2, with 7 bases lining up with TRBD1. Germline CDR1 and CDR2: SQVTM and ANQGSEA. This CDR3 spans 14 amino acids. V lost 4 bases to trimming and J lost 0 bases; unmatched junction nucleotides: 5.

In the case of this clonotype: This could be a read error, since a much larger clone is one nucleotide away. The chain uses TRBV9 and TRBJ2-5; 8 bases are shared with TRBD1. CDR1 is SGDLS and CDR2 is YYNGEE in the germline V gene. CDR3 length: 15 residues. The V segment lost 2 bases and the J segment 5 bases; nucleotides outside the gene matches: 8. The CDR3 loop reads CASSVQGAPSETQYF. The CDR3 DNA reads as TGTGCCAGCAGCGTGCAGGGGGCACCGAGTGAGACCCAGTACTTC.

This clonotype has more than one count but fewer than ten. The gene calls are TRBV4-2 and TRBJ2-5; a possible D gene is TRBD2 (6 bases). V dropped 0 bases and J dropped 5 bases, with 13 bases sitting between them. In germline, CDR1 is LGHNA, CDR2 YNFKEQ. This CDR3 comprises 15 residues. The CDR3 coding sequence is TGTGCCAGCAGCCAAGATGGCGCGGGAAAGGAGACCCAGTACTTC. It codes for CASSQDGAGKETQYF.

The chain is built from TRBV4-1 and TRBJ2-3; TRBD2 matches 7 bases. In germline, CDR1 is MGHRA, CDR2 YSYEKL. The V and J ends lost 0 bases and 2 bases, in that order; junction bases with no gene match: 8. The CDR3 covers 17 residues. CDR3 loop: CASSQDMPSGNTDTQYF. The CDR3 nucleotides read TGCGCCAGCAGCCAAGATATGCCTAGCGGAAACACAGATACGCAGTATTTT.

This clonotype occurred many times. The chain couples TRBV4-1 to TRBJ2-7; 10 nucleotides line up with TRBD1. V lost 0 bases, J lost 5 bases, and 4 bases stayed unmatched. Germline-derived CDR1 and CDR2 are MGHRA and YSYEKL. The CDR3 contains 15 residues. The CDR3 DNA sequence: TGCGCCAGCAGCCAAGATGTAGGACAGGGGGACGAGCAGTACTTC. Translated, it gives CASSQDVGQGDEQYF.

The V call is TRBV6-2 or TRBV6-3, the J call TRBJ1-5, with D unclear. V dropped 6 bases and J dropped 3 bases, with 18 bases sitting between them. This CDR3 spans 16 amino acids. Germline V gene sequence: CDR1 MNHEY, CDR2 SVGEGT. The CDR3 is CASSSIHEILNQPQHF. CDR3 bases: TGTGCCAGCAGCTCGATCCACGAGATCCTCAATCAGCCCCAGCATTTT.

This clonotype was detected many times. CDR3: CASSYEPNAYEQYF. In nucleotides, the CDR3 is TGTGCCAGCAGTTACGAACCAAACGCCTACGAGCAGTACTTC. V gene TRBV6-6 combines with J gene TRBJ2-7; no clear D gene. Trimming cost V 2 bases and J 2 bases, with 10 bases left between them. The CDR3 totals 14 residues. From germline, CDR1 is MNHNY and CDR2 SVGAGI (reference sequence).

This clonotype showed up many times. This chain connects TRBV19 to TRBJ1-5; 7 bases match TRBD1. Germline assignment: CDR1 LNHDA and CDR2 SQIVND (reference sequence). The CDR3 is made up of 18 amino acids. V was clipped by 5 bases and J by 6 bases; unmatched bases: 19. CDR3 residues: CASSYGARAGTASQPQHF. DNA for the CDR3: TGTGCCAGTAGTTATGGGGCAAGGGCAGGGACAGCAAGTCAGCCCCAGCATTTT. Variable domain in full (rest from reference TRBV19 and TRBJ1-5): DGGITQSPKYLFRKEGQNVTLSCEQNLNHDAMYWYRQDPGQGLRLIYYSQIVNDFQKGDIAEGYSVSREKKESFPLTVTSAQKNPTAFYLCASSYGARAGTASQPQHFGDGTRLSIL.